This T cell receptor beta chain was sequenced for a study of Ad26.COV2.S vaccination and SARS-CoV-2 variants. Treatment noted: some 19 received Ad26.COV2.S at low or high dose, single or two shots; about 5 received placebo; per-sample allocation not given. Sampling occurred on day 63 after the first vaccine or placebo injection. Trimming took 1 base from V and 2 from J; bases not matched to a gene: 8. The CDR3 is 16 residues long. Per germline, CDR1 LGHNA and CDR2 YSLEER. TCRdb's copy holds only in-frame clones and misses some; the assay was immunoSEQ multiplex PCR. The repertoire consists of around 320,000 clones, with around 87% occurring once and the leading ten covering roughly 3.6%.

The TCR sequence derives from a person between 18 and 65 years old who received the Ad26.COV2.S COVID-19 vaccine or a placebo. Sample: peripheral blood, taken in a trial of Ad26.COV2.S vaccine versus placebo. The J gene is TRBJ2-7, the V gene TRBV4-3; TRBD1 agrees at 7 bases. The CDR3 spells CASSQGQGRDPYEQYF. CDR3 in DNA: TGCGCCAGCAGCCAAGGACAGGGCCGCGACCCCTACGAGCAGTACTTC.